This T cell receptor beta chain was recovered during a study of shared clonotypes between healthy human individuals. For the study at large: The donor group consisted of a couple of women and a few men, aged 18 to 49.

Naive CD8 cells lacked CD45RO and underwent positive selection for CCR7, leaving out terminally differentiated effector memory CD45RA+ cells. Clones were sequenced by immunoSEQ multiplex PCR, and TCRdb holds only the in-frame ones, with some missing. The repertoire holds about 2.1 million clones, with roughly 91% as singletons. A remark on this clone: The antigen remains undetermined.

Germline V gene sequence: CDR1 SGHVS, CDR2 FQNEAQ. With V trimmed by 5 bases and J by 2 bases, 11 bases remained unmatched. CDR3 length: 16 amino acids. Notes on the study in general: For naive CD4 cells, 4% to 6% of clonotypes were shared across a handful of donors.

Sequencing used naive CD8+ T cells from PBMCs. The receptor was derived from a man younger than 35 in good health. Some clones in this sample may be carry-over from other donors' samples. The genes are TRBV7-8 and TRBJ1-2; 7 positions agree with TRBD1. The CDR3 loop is CASSPLLDRVNYGYTF. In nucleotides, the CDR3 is TGTGCCAGCAGCCCACTCCTAGACAGGGTGAACTATGGCTACACCTTC.